A single sample gave rise to the 15 T cell receptor beta chains below, sequenced in a study of T-cell memory formation after mild COVID-19 (dated by TCRdb to the early 2020s). The library came from 5' RACE. TCRdb records Illumina NovaSeq 6000 as the sequencer. Through fastp at Q25 and MiXCR, TCRdb rebuilt clones from the public reads, retaining in-frame beta chains. Rows with one shared CDR3 protein collapse into an entry with the most common genes and DNA. This sample gives around 500,000 distinct CDR3 sequences in total; roughly 20% of them show up just once. Of the sample, about 12% falls within the top ten clones. The material sequenced was PBMCs or a T cell subset sorted from them (not recorded which). The receptors come from an adult woman who had mild COVID-19 (a few samples of this study predate the infection). The sample titles of this study are shuffled in the database, so cell type and time point are left out; the donor was told from shared clones.

The chain links TRBV12-3 or TRBV12-4 to TRBJ2-2, with TRBD2 matching 7 bases. The ends lost 6 bases at V and 7 bases at J; junction bases unmatched: 17. This CDR3 has 17 amino acids. Here the CDR3 reads CASRLGSTGGRGGELFF. CDR3 DNA: TGTGCCAGCAGACTCGGGAGTACGGGAGGACGCGGCGGGGAGCTGTTTTTT.

A single count supports this clonotype. The chain couples TRBV6-2 or TRBV6-3 to TRBJ2-7; TRBD1 agrees at 9 bases. Germline V gene lookup returns CDR1 MNHEY and CDR2 SVGEGT. The length of the CDR3 is 16 residues. After removal of 7 bases from V and 0 bases from J, the junction contained 10 bases not matched to a gene. The CDR3 DNA is TGTGCCAGCACACGTACAGGGGGCCGCCTCTCCTACGAGCAGTACTTC. Translating it yields CASTRTGGRLSYEQYF.

V and J are TRBV5-6 and TRBJ2-1; D call uncertain. V was trimmed by 0 bases and J by 13 bases, leaving 11 bases between them. CDR3 length: 12 amino acids. CDR1 is SGHDT, CDR2 YYEEEE, per germline. The CDR3 sequence: CASSLALVGQFF. The CDR3 DNA reads TGTGCCAGCAGCTTGGCCCTGGTTGGACAGTTCTTC. The entire variable domain, with the rest obtained from reference TRBV5-6 and TRBJ2-1, is as follows: DAGVTQSPTHLIKTRGQQVTLRCSPKSGHDTVSWYQQALGQGPQFIFQYYEEEERQRGNFPDRFSGHQFPNYSSELNVNALLLGDSALYLCASSLALVGQFFGPGTRLTVL.

The chain couples TRBV5-1 to TRBJ2-1; 8 bases align to TRBD2. Trimming removed 4 bases from V and 3 bases from J; junction bases left unmatched: 6. Germline loops: CDR1 SGHRS, CDR2 YFSETQ. The CDR3 loop spans 15 amino acids. Written as DNA, the CDR3 is TGCGCCAGCAGCATCGGGGGGGCGAACTACAATGAGCAGTTCTTC. This encodes CASSIGGANYNEQFF.

This clonotype was seen more than once but under ten times. This rearrangement joins TRBV5-8 to TRBJ1-2, with no clear D. CDR3 length: 14 residues. CDR1 is SGHTS and CDR2 is YDEGEE in the germline V gene. V dropped 0 bases and J dropped 2 bases, with 8 bases sitting between them. The DNA of the CDR3 is TGTGCCAGCAGCTTGGACGTAGGGAACTATGGCTACACCTTC. The encoded protein is CASSLDVGNYGYTF.

This clonotype has a handful of counts. The CDR3 DNA follows: TGTGCCACCAGTGACCAGATGAACACTGAAGCTTTCTTT. The encoded protein is CATSDQMNTEAFF. The V call is TRBV24-1, the J call TRBJ1-1; D not certain. Trimming took 4 bases from V and 0 from J, leaving 5 bases between them. Germline CDR1 and CDR2: KGHDR and SFDVKD. The CDR3 runs 13 residues.

V is TRBV4-1 and J is TRBJ2-3; the D gene is possibly TRBD2 (5 bases). Germline CDR1 reads MGHRA; CDR2 reads YSYEKL. With 3 bases removed from V and 0 bases from J, the gap between germline ends came to 13 bases. The CDR3 runs 16 residues. The CDR3 spells CASSHHDGDSTDTQYF. The CDR3 DNA follows: TGCGCCAGCAGCCACCATGACGGGGATAGCACAGATACGCAGTATTTT.

This clonotype was recorded a few times. The J gene is TRBJ2-3, the V gene TRBV5-1, with D possibly being TRBD2 (6 bases). The ends were cut back, 5 bases at V and 2 bases at J, with 12 bases in the middle. CDR3 length equals 14 residues. The germline CDR1 and CDR2 sequences are SGHRS and YFSETQ. The CDR3 here is CASSWDFYTDTQYF. The CDR3 DNA reads as TGCGCCAGCAGTTGGGACTTTTACACAGATACGCAGTATTTT. Combining the CDR3 with reference TRBV5-1 and TRBJ2-3 gives the whole variable domain KAGVTQTPRYLIKTRGQQVTLSCSPISGHRSVSWYQQTPGQGLQFLFEYFSETQRNKGNFPGRFSGRQFSNSRSEMNVSTLELGDSALYLCASSWDFYTDTQYFGPGTRLTVL.

The chain uses TRBV21-1 and TRBJ2-7; TRBD1, the table's D call, was not compared with the DNA. TRBV21-1 has pseudogene status. The CDR3 is 13 amino acids. The CDR3 DNA reads TGTGCCAGCAAAGCCAGGGCGAGAAGGGAGCAGTACTTC. Translating it yields CASKARARREQYF.

This sequence joins TRBV24-1 and TRBJ1-4, with no clear D. The V end lost 4 bases, the J end lost 0 bases, and 8 bases lay between the germline ends. CDR1 is KGHDR and CDR2 is SFDVKD in the germline V gene. The CDR3 runs to 15 residues. CDR3 DNA: TGTGCCACCAGTGACCCCTCGACAACTAATGAAAAACTGTTTTTT. Amino acids: CATSDPSTTNEKLFF.

The V and J genes are TRBV29-1 and TRBJ2-7, with 11 bases aligning to TRBD2. This CDR3 contains 17 residues. V dropped 3 bases and J dropped 3; count of bases not matched to a gene: 13. Germline loops: CDR1 SQVTM, CDR2 ANQGSEA. In DNA, the CDR3 is TGCAGCGTTGATTCTCTAGCGGGAGGAAGGGGAAGCTACGAGCAGTACTTC. It encodes CSVDSLAGGRGSYEQYF.

There are a few counts of this clonotype. This sequence joins TRBV6-6 and TRBJ2-6; the match to TRBD1 covers 8 bases. This CDR3 is built from 17 residues. V lost 2 bases to trimming and J lost 2 bases; unmatched junction nucleotides: 5. From germline, CDR1 is MNHNY and CDR2 SVGAGI (reference sequence). Here the CDR3 reads CASSYLGQGAGANVLTF. The DNA for the CDR3 is TGTGCCAGCAGTTACCTTGGACAGGGCGCTGGGGCCAACGTCCTGACTTTC.

The J gene is TRBJ2-2, the V gene TRBV29-1; TRBD1 or TRBD2 may be the D gene (6 bases each). The germline V and J ends were trimmed by 6 bases and 5 bases, with 22 bases remaining between them. Germline CDR1 is SQVTM and CDR2 is ANQGSEA. This CDR3 has 16 residues. The CDR3 region has the DNA TGCAGCGTGCCGGGGGTGAGGGGGGCGCGGACCGGGGAGCTGTTTTTT. This sequence encodes CSVPGVRGARTGELFF.

This clonotype has only a few counts. This rearrangement joins TRBV27 to TRBJ1-2; D is possibly TRBD1 (6 bases). CDR1 is MNHEY and CDR2 is SMNVEV in the germline V gene (reference sequence). The CDR3 has 16 amino acids. V lost 5 bases and J 4 bases, leaving 20 bases between the germline ends. The CDR3 DNA is TGTGCCAGCAGTAGAGCTCGAACAGGGCGTTCCTATGGCTACACCTTC. Translation: CASSRARTGRSYGYTF.

V and J are TRBV9 and TRBJ2-1; D not resolved. This CDR3 region has 11 residues. CDR1 is SGDLS, CDR2 YYNGEE, per germline. V lost 0 bases to trimming and J lost 10 bases, with 5 bases between them. In DNA, the CDR3 is TGTGCCAGCAGCGTAGCTGCCGAGCAGTTCTTC. It is translated as CASSVAAEQFF. Supplemented by reference TRBV9 and TRBJ2-1, the full variable domain reads DSGVTQTPKHLITATGQRVTLRCSPRSGDLSVYWYQQSLDQGLQFLIQYYNGEERAKGNILERFSAQQFPDLHSELNLSSLELGDSALYFCASSVAAEQFFGPGTRLTVL.